This is a list of T cell receptor beta chains from one sample in a study of cytomegalovirus exposure and HLA in healthy donors. Using immunoSEQ multiplex PCR, the repertoire was profiled, and TCRdb retains in-frame clones only, with some absent. Among about 80,000 clones listed, 60% to 80% were seen once. The sequencing sample was made of PBMCs. Every receptor here comes from a man aged 45-60 years in good health and CMV-seronegative. Each CDR3 is given without its conserved first and last residue.

V	CDR3
TRBV11-2	ASSQRLYEQY
TRBV23-1	ASSQSRQGRFATNEKLF
TRBV5-4	ASSLIGEEQY
TRBV29-1	SGQETNEKLF
TRBV11-1	ASSLSGEGEQY
TRBV29-1	SVSRSGEQY
TRBV5-4	ASSSPGVGEQY
TRBV7-9	ASSFEGGRGELF
TRBV6-5	ASGRTGGEETQY
TRBV5-1	ASSLEGAKNQPQH
TRBV5-1	ASSFGDRDGYT
TRBV2	ATSRQGSYNEQF
TRBV4-3	ASSQAGTDRYGYT
TRBV5-1	ARSGPGGRTEAF
TRBV7-2	ASSLVRSNQPQH
TRBV27	ASTPLEFRYEQY
TRBV30	AWSVLGQKGGYT
TRBV20-1	SASQIEQF
TRBV28	ASSLGVESNQPQH
TRBV6-1	ASSEGRRGTYEQY
TRBV5-6	ASSGGSLSAF
TRBV27	ASRVQGAADTQY
TRBV6-1	ASSENRLALNTGELF
TRBV5-1	ASSRDSATSTDTQY
TRBV10-2	ASSRELATNTGELF
TRBV6-1	ASLSDRRFNEQY
TRBV28	ASTGGGAKNIQY